This T cell receptor (beta chain) was observed in a study of cytomegalovirus exposure and HLA in healthy donors. Comments on this clone: Antigen: not known.

Study-level results: The CMV antigen specificity of a few CMV-associated chains was confirmed through in vitro analysis. Altogether, 160 or so TCR beta chains were recorded as cytomegalovirus-associated.

This CDR3 contains 13 residues. The V end lost 8 bases, the J end lost 1 base, and 11 bases lay between the germline ends. Germline V gives CDR1 MDHEN, CDR2 SYDVKM. The PCR was carried out with 60 Vbeta primers and 13 Jbeta primers. Only in-frame clones appear in the TCRdb table, and some are missing; sequencing was by immunoSEQ multiplex PCR. The data show about 80,000 clones, 70% to 85% seen once. J is TRBJ1-1 and V is TRBV28, with a possible D match to TRBD1 (6 bases). The material sequenced was PBMCs. The receptor's source is a woman between 40 and 50 years old in good health and CMV-seronegative. The CDR3, as DNA: TGTGCCAGCTTGGACAGCCAGAACACTGAAGCTTTCTTT. Protein: CASLDSQNTEAFF.